This record looks at one TCR beta chain sequence and its context. This sample stems from a study of blood T cell repertoires in COVID-19. Overall study context: Acute and convalescent COVID-19 specimens originated in the United States, Italy and Spain.

Original methodology: Reference gene primer amplification in the assay estimated nucleated cell counts. TCRdb's copy holds only in-frame clones and misses some; the assay was immunoSEQ multiplex PCR. V and J calls and clone size are those listed in that table; D and trimming were worked out from the DNA. The sample has about 250,000 clones; roughly nine tenths are singletons. CDR1 is SGDLS and CDR2 is YYNGEE in the germline V gene. The J segment lost 10 bases and the V segment lost 3 bases, leaving 13 bases of the junction unmatched. CDR3 length: 15 residues. The TCR sequence derives from a man aged 18 to 35 with active or convalescent COVID-19. The V gene is TRBV9, the J gene TRBJ2-1; TRBD2 matches at 7 bases. Sample: peripheral blood. CDR3 in amino acids: CASSAPGLPQLEQFF. The CDR3 coding sequence is TGTGCCAGCAGCGCCCCGGGACTACCGCAATTGGAGCAGTTCTTC.